This T cell receptor beta chain originates from a study of T cell changes during pregnancy in multiple sclerosis. V lost 8 bases to trimming and J lost 5 bases; unmatched junction nucleotides: 16. The CDR3 is made up of 17 amino acids. Germline V gene lookup returns CDR1 LNHDA and CDR2 SQIVND (reference sequence). A single count supports this clone. Profiling relied on immunoSEQ multiplex PCR, and the TCRdb table lists in-frame clones only, not all of them. The repertoire holds approximately 51,000 clones, with about 92% as singletons. The sequencing here drew on peripheral blood, taken in the second trimester of pregnancy. This chain uses TRBV19 with TRBJ1-5, with 9 positions matching TRBD1. This TCR came from a female donor with multiple sclerosis, enrolled in a pregnancy study. The CDR3 region is CASGDRALNKNDQPQHF. The CDR3 DNA follows: TGTGCCAGTGGGGACAGGGCGCTTAATAAAAACGATCAGCCCCAGCATTTT.